This section outlines one TCR beta chain sequence together with its context. The record originates from a study of blood T cell repertoires in COVID-19. In terms of age and location, participants ranged from about 18 to 100 years and lived in about 25 US areas. Those designated as exposed participants met a COVID-19 case within 2 weeks before study entry. Libraries were prepared by immunoSEQ multiplex PCR; TCRdb keeps only in-frame clonotypes and omits some of them. The repertoire holds some 320,000 clones, with roughly 85% as singletons. V was trimmed by 6 bases and J by 2 bases, leaving 12 bases between them. CDR1 is SGDLS, CDR2 YYNGEE, per germline. This CDR3 region has 14 residues.

The clonotype was recovered from a woman in her 30s who had been exposed to COVID-19. Sequencing used PBMCs or T cells enriched from blood (not recorded which). This chain connects TRBV9 to TRBJ1-3; D possibly corresponds to TRBD1 (5 bases). CDR3: CASTRRGTGNTIYF. CDR3 nucleotides: TGTGCCAGCACCCGAAGGGGTACTGGAAACACCATATATTTT.